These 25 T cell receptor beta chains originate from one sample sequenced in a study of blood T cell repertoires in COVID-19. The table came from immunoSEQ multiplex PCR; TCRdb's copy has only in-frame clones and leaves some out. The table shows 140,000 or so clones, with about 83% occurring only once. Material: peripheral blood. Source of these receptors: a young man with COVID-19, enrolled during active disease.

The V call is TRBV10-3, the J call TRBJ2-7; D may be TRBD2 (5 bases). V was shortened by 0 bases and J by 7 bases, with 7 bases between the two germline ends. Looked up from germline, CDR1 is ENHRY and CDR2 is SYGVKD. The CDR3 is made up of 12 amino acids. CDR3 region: CAISESSGEQYF. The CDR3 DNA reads TGTGCCATCAGTGAGTCGAGCGGAGAGCAGTACTTC.

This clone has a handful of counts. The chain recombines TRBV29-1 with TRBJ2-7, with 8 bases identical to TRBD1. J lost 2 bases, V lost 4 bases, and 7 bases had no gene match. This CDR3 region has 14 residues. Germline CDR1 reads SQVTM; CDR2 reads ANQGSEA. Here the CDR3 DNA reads TGCAGCGTTGGGACAGGGCTACTTCCCTACGAGCAGTACTTC. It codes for CSVGTGLLPYEQYF.

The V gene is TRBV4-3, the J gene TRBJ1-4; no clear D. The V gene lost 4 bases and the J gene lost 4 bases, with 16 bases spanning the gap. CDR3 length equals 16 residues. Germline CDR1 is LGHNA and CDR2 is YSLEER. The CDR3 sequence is CASSLQNGGINEKLFF. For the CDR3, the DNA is TGCGCCAGCAGCCTACAAAACGGCGGTATTAATGAAAAACTGTTTTTT.

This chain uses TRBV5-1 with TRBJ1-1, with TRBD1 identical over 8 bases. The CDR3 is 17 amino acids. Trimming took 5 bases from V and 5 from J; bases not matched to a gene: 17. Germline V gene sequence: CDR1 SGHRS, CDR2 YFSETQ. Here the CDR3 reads CASRMGVAGGPQTEAFF. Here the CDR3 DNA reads TGCGCCAGCAGGATGGGGGTGGCAGGGGGCCCCCAAACTGAAGCTTTCTTT.

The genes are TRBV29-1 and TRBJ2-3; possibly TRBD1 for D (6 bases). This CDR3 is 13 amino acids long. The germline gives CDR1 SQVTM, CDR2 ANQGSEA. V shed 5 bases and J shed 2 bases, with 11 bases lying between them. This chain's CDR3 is CSVRGQNTDTQYF. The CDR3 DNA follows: TGCAGCGTTCGGGGACAAAACACAGATACGCAGTATTTT.

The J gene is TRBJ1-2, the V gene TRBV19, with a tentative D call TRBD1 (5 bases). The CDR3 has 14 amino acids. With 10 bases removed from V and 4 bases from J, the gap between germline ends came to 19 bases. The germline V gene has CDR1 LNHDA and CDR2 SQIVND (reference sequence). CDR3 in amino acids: CATSSGGSIYGYTF. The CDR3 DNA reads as TGTGCCACCTCTTCCGGGGGGAGCATCTATGGCTACACCTTC.

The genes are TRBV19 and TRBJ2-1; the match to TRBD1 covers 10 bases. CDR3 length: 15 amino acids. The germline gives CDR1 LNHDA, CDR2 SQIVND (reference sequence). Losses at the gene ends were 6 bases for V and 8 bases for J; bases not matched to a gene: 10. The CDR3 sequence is CASSPSPGTGDEQFF. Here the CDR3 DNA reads TGTGCCAGTAGCCCCAGTCCCGGGACAGGGGATGAGCAGTTCTTC.

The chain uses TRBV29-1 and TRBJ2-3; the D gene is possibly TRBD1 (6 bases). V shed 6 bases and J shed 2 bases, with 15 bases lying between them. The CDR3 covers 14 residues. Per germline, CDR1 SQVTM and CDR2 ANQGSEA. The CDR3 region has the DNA TGCAGCGTGGCCGGACAGACACCCACAGATACGCAGTATTTT. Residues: CSVAGQTPTDTQYF.

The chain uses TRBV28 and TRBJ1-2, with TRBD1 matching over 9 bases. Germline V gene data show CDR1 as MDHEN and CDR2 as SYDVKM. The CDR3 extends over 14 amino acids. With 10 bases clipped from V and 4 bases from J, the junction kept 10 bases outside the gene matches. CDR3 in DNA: TGTGCCAACTCAGCCGGGACAGGGAGCTATGGCTACACCTTC. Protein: CANSAGTGSYGYTF.

For the CDR3, the DNA is TGTGCCATCAGTGCGGACGTCGGGGGGGATACGCAGTATTTT. This codes for CAISADVGGDTQYF. The V gene is TRBV10-3, the J gene TRBJ2-3; 7 nucleotides match TRBD2. Losses at the gene ends were 4 bases for V and 6 bases for J; bases not matched to a gene: 7. Per the germline V gene, CDR1 is ENHRY and CDR2 is SYGVKD. This CDR3 has 14 residues.

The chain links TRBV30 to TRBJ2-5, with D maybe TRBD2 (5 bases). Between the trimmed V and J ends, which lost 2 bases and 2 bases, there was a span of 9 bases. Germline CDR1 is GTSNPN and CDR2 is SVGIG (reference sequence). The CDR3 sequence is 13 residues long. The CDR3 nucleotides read TGTGCCTGGAGTAGGACTGTACAAGAGACCCAGTACTTC. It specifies CAWSRTVQETQYF.

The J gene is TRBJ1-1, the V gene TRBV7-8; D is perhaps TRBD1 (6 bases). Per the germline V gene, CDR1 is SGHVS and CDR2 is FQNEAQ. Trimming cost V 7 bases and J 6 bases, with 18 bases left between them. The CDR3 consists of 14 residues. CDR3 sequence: CASTRTRGSPEAFF. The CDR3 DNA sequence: TGTGCCAGCACCCGAACCAGGGGCTCTCCTGAAGCTTTCTTT.

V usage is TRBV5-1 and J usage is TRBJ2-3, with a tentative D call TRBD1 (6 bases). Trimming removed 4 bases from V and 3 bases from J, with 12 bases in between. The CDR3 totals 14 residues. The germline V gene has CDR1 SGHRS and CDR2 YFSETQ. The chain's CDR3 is CASSPEQGTDTQYF. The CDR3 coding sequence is TGCGCCAGCAGCCCGGAACAGGGTACAGATACGCAGTATTTT.

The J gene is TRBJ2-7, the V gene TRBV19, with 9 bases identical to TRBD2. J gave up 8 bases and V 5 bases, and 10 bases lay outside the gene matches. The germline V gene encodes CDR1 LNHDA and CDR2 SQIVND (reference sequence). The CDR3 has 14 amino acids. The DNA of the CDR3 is TGTGCCAGTAGTCCCTCGGCTAGCGGGAAACAGCAGTACTTC. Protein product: CASSPSASGKQQYF.

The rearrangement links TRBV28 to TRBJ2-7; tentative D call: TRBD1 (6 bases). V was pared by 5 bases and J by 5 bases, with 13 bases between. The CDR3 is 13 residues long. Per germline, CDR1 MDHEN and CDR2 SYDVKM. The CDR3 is CASSVTGLHEQYF. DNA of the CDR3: TGTGCCAGCAGTGTTACAGGGTTGCACGAGCAGTACTTC.

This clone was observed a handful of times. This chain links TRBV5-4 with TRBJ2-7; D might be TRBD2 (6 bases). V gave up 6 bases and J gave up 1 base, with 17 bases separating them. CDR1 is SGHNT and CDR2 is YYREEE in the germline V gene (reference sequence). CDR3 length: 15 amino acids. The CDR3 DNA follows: TGTGCCAGCACCTCCGGAGGGACTTCGTCCTACGAGCAGTACTTC. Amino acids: CASTSGGTSSYEQYF.

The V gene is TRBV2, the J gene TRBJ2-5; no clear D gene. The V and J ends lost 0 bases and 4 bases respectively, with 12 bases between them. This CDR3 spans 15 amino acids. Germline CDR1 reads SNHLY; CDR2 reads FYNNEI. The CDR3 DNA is TGTGCCAGCAGTGAAGCGGGTCAGGTGCGAGAGACCCAGTACTTC. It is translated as CASSEAGQVRETQYF. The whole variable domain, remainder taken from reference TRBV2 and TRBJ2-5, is EPEVTQTPSHQVTQMGQEVILRCVPISNHLYFYWYRQILGQKVEFLVSFYNNEISEKSEIFDDQFSVERPDGSNFTLKIRSTKLEDSAMYFCASSEAGQVRETQYFGPGTRLLVL.

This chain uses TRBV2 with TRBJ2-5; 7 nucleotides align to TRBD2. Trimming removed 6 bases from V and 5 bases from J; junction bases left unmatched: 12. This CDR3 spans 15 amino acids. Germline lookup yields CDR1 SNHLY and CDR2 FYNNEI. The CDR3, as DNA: TGTGCCAGCAGCTTGGACGCGGGAGTCGGTGAGACCCAGTACTTC. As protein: CASSLDAGVGETQYF.

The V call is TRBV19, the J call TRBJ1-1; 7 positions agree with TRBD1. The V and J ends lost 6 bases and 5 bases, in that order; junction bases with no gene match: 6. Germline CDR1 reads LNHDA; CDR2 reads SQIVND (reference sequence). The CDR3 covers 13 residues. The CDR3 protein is CASRPDRATEAFF. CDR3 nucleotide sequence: TGTGCCAGTAGGCCCGACAGGGCTACTGAAGCTTTCTTT.

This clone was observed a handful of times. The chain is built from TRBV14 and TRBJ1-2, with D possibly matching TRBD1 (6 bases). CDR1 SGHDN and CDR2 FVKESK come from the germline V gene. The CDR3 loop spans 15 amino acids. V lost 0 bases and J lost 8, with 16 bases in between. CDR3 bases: TGTGCCAGCAGCCAAGATGTTTTGGGGGCGGAGGGCTACACCTTC. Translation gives CASSQDVLGAEGYTF.

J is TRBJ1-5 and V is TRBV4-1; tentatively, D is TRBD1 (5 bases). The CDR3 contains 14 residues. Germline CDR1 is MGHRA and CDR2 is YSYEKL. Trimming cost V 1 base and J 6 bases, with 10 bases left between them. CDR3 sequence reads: CASSQGGGGQPQHF. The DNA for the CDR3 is TGCGCCAGCAGCCAAGGTGGGGGAGGTCAGCCCCAGCATTTT.

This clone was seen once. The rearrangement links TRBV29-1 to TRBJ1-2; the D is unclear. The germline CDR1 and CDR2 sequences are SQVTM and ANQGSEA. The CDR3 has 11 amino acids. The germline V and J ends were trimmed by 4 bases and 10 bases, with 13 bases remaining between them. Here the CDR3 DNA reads TGCAGCGTTGGGAGCTATGGCTCCTACACCTTC. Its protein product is CSVGSYGSYTF.

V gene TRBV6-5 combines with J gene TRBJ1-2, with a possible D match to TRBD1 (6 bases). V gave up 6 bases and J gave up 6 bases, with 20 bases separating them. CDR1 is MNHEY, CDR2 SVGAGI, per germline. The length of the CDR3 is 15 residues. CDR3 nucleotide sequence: TGTGCCAGCAGCCAACAGAACAGGGTAACGAATGGCTACACCTTC. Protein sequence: CASSQQNRVTNGYTF.

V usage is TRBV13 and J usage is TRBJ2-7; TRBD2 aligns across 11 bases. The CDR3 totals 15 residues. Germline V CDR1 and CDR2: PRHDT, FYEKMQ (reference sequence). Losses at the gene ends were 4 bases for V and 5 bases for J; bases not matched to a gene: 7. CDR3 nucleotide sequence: TGTGCCAGCAGCTATTCGACTAGCGGGAAGGACGAGCAGTACTTC. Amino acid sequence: CASSYSTSGKDEQYF.

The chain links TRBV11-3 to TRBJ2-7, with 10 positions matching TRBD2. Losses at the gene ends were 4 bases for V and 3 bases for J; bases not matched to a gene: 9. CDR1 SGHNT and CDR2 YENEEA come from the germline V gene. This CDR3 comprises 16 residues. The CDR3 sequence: CASSSGMASGSYEQYF. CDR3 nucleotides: TGTGCCAGCAGCTCAGGAATGGCTAGCGGGAGCTACGAGCAGTACTTC.